The following is a T cell receptor (beta chain) sequence with its context. CDR3 length: 16 residues. The V gene end was trimmed by 4 bases and the J gene end by 2 bases; junction bases not matched to a gene: 6. Germline V gene sequence: CDR1 KGHSH, CDR2 LQKENI. Specified treatment: over 15 received Ad26.COV2.S at low or high dose, single or two shots; about 5 received placebo; per-sample allocation not given. Collection of samples fell on day 63 after the first vaccine or placebo injection. Libraries were prepared by immunoSEQ multiplex PCR; TCRdb keeps only in-frame clonotypes and omits some of them. The repertoire holds roughly 380,000 clones, with around 83% as singletons. This sample is drawn from a study of Ad26.COV2.S vaccination and SARS-CoV-2 variants.

This clonotype was obtained from a person between 18 and 60 years old who received the Ad26.COV2.S COVID-19 vaccine or a placebo. This chain connects TRBV18 to TRBJ1-3; 9 bases map to TRBD1. This material consisted of peripheral blood, taken in a trial of Ad26.COV2.S vaccine versus placebo. DNA for the CDR3: TGTGCCAGCTCACGGGGGACAGGGAGAACTGGAAACACCATATATTTT. It translates to CASSRGTGRTGNTIYF.